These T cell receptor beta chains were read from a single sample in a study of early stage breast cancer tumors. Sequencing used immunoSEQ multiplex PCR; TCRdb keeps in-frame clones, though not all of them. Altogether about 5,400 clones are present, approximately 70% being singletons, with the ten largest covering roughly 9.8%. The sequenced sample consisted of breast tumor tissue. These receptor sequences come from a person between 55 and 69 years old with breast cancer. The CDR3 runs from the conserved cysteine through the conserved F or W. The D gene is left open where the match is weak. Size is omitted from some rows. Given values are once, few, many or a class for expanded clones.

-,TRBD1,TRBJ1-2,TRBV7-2,TGTGCCAGCAGCTCCGGACAGGTCGACTATGGCTACACCTTC,CASSSGQVDYGYTF
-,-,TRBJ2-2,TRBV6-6,TGTGCCAGCAGAATACGACCAACCGGGGAGCTGTTTTTT,CASRIRPTGELFF
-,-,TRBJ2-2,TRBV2,TGTGCCAGCAGGCGTGGTAGCGGAGACACCGGGGAGCTGTTTTTT,CASRRGSGDTGELFF
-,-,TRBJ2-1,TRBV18,TGTGCCAGCTCACCTTCTAATGAGCAGTTCTTC,CASSPSNEQFF
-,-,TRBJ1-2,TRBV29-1,TGCAGCGCGGGGGTCGGAGAGAAGTATGGCTACACCTTC,CSAGVGEKYGYTF
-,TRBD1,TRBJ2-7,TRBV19,TGTGCCAGTAGCCTGGACAGGGCCACCTACGAGCAGTACTTC,CASSLDRATYEQYF
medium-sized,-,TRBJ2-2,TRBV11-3,TGTGCCAGCAGCTTAGGATTACAGGGCGCGAGTACCGGGGAGCTGTTTTTT,CASSLGLQGASTGELFF
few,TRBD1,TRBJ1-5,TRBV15,TGTGCCACCAGCCTAGACAGGGGCAATCAGCCCCAGCATTTT,CATSLDRGNQPQHF
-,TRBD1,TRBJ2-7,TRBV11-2,TGTGCCAGCAGCCTGGGGGTTCAGGGGGCGTACGAGCAGTACTTC,CASSLGVQGAYEQYF
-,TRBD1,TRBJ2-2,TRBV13,TGTGCCAGCAGCTCCCGGACAGGGGGCCCGAACACCGGGGAGCTGTTTTTT,CASSSRTGGPNTGELFF
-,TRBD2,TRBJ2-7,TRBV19,TGTGCCAGTAGTCCCGGGACTAGCGGCTACGAGCAGTACTTC,CASSPGTSGYEQYF
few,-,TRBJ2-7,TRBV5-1,TGCGCCAGCAGCTTGGGACGCCTGGCAACCTCCTACGAGCAGTACTTC,CASSLGRLATSYEQYF
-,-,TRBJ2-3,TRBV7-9,TGTGCCAGCAGCTGGGGAGGGGGCATAACTAGGAGTCGCGATACGCAGTATTTT,CASSWGGGITRSRDTQYF
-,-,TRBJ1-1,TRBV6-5,TGTGCCAGCAGTTACGGTCTCGAGATGAACACTGAAGCTTTCTTT,CASSYGLEMNTEAFF
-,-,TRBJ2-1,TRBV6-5,TGTGCCAGCAGAAATCCGGGACTCACGAATGAGCAGTTCTTC,CASRNPGLTNEQFF
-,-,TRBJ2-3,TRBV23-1,TGCGCCAGCAGTCAGAGCTCTAGCACAGATACGCAGTATTTT,CASSQSSSTDTQYF
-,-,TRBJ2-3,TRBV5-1,TGCGCCAGCAGCTTGGACACCTCGGTCGATACGCAGTATTTT,CASSLDTSVDTQYF
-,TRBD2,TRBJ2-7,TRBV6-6,TGTGCCAGCAGTCCAACCGGGACTAGCGGCGAGCAGTACTTC,CASSPTGTSGEQYF
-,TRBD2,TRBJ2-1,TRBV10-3,TGTGCCATCAGTGAGTCGGGGGAGGGCTACAATGAGCAGTTCTTC,CAISESGEGYNEQFF
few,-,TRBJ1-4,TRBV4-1,TGCGCCAGCAGCCTCAGAGAGTCTACTAATGAAAAACTGTTTTTT,CASSLRESTNEKLFF
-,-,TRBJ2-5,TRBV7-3,TGTGCCAGCAGCGTCGGGACTCACTCTCAAGAGACCCAGTACTTC,CASSVGTHSQETQYF
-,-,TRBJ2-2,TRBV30,TGTGCCTGGAGAGACACCGGGGAGCTGTTTTTT,CAWRDTGELFF
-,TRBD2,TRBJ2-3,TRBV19,TGTGCCAGTAGTTCCTCCAAGACTAGCGGGGTGAGCACAGATACGCAGTATTTT,CASSSSKTSGVSTDTQYF
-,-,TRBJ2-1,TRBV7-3,TGTGCCAGCAGCTTAACGGGGGATGAGCAGTTCTTC,CASSLTGDEQFF
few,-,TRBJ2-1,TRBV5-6,TGTGCCAGCAGCTCTGGCACGAGCTCCTACAATGAGCAGTTCTTC,CASSSGTSSYNEQFF
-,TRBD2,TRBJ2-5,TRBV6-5,TGTGCCAGCAGTTCTAGCGGGGGGTCCGTACAAGAGACCCAGTACTTC,CASSSSGGSVQETQYF
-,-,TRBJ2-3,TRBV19,TGTGCCAGTAGCGCGGGGCCGGATACGCAGTATTTT,CASSAGPDTQYF
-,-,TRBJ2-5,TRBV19,TGTGCCAGTAGTAAGGCGACCACCACCCACCAAGAGACCCAGTACTTC,CASSKATTTHQETQYF
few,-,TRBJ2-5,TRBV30,TGTGCCTGGAGTGTATCTTACATATTGCCGGGGGGCCTCCAAGAGACCCAGTACTTC,CAWSVSYILPGGLQETQYF
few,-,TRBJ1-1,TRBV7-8,TGTGCCAGCAGCTTAGGTGCCACCGTGAACACTGAAGCTTTCTTT,CASSLGATVNTEAFF
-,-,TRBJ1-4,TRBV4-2,TGTGCCAGCAGCCAAGGGGGAGCCAGGGAGGAAAAACTGTTTTTT,CASSQGGAREEKLFF
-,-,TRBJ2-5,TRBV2,TGTGCCAGCAGTGATTCAGGGGAGGCCCAGTACTTC,CASSDSGEAQYF
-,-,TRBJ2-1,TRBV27,TGTGCCAGCAGTTTAACCCCTGAGGGGGTTCAGCAGTTCTTC,CASSLTPEGVQQFF
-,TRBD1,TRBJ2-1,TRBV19,TGTGCCAGTAGTTGGACAGGGGAGGGTGAGCAGTTCTTC,CASSWTGEGEQFF
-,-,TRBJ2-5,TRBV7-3,TGTGCCAGCAGCTTGGTGGGCCAAGAGACCCAGTACTTC,CASSLVGQETQYF
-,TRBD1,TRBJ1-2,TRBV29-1,TGCAGCGTGGATCAGGGGGAGGTCTATGGCTACACCTTC,CSVDQGEVYGYTF
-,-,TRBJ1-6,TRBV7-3,TGTGCCAGCAGCTCGGACAGTAATTCACCCCTCCACTTT,CASSSDSNSPLHF
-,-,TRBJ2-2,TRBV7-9,TGTGCCAGCAGCTTAGGCGCAAGGGTTACCGGGGAGCTGTTTTTT,CASSLGARVTGELFF
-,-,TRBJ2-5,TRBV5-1,TGCGCCAGCAGCTTGGGACGGGCAGGGGAGACCCAGTACTTC,CASSLGRAGETQYF
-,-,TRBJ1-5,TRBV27,TGTGCCAGCAGTTTGACTTACAATCAGCCCCAGCATTTT,CASSLTYNQPQHF
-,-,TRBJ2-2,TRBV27,TGTGCCAGCAGTTCACAGGGACGGGGGAACGGGGAGCTGTTTTTT,CASSSQGRGNGELFF
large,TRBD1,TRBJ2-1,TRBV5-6,TGTGCCAGCAGCTCCGGGACAGGCTACAATGAGCAGTTCTTC,CASSSGTGYNEQFF
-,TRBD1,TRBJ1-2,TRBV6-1,TGTGCCAGCAGCCATGGGACAGGCAGCCCCTATGGCTACACCTTC,CASSHGTGSPYGYTF
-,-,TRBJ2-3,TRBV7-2,TGTGCCAGCAGCTTGGGTCTGGGCCTAGATACGCAGTATTTT,CASSLGLGLDTQYF
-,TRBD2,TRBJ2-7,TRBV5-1,TGCGCCAGCAGCTCCTTGATAGGACTAGCGGGAGGGTACTCCTACGAGCAGTACTTC,CASSSLIGLAGGYSYEQYF
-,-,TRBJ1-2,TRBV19,TGTGCCAGTAGTACTACGGGGGGGGATGGCTACACCTTC,CASSTTGGDGYTF